What follows describes a single T cell receptor beta chain. This clonotype was observed a handful of times. No cognate antigen has been identified for it. No per-base quality is available; no much larger clone lies one base away. The CDR3 runs 11 residues from the cysteine to the phenylalanine. The retained sequence is limited to the CDR3, 33 bases, with the frame set at the first base. The junction shows trimming of 1 base on V and 9 bases on J, plus 4 bases between the germline ends. CDR1 LGHDT and CDR2 YNNKEL were looked up in the germline V gene (reference sequence). This sample is part of a study of response to subunit inactivated influenza vaccine listed by TCRdb under 2018. General notes on the study: Deep quantitative profiling of the T cell receptor repertoire was used in the study to follow responses to a trivalent subunit inactivated influenza vaccine.

Receptor libraries were prepared by RT-PCR. Instrument on record: Illumina HiSeq 2500. TCRdb reran the public reads through fastp at Q25 and MiXCR, keeping productive beta chains. All rows with the same CDR3 protein become a single entry with the most common DNA and genes. The sample includes more than 500,000 distinct CDR3 sequences, with about 10% observed a single time. Approximately 11% of the sample goes to the ten largest clones. Results the study describes overall, beyond this receptor: It was suggested by the authors that each seasonal influenza vaccination may recruit only a limited number of new T cells.

This sample also belongs to another study, concerning T cells expressing NK-cell markers. As described in the second report: TCR beta cDNA libraries were made by 5'RACE template switching that added a universal primer site and unique molecular identifiers. TCR beta-chain repertoires were profiled in sorted CD3+CD56+NKG2C+, CD3+CD56+NKG2C- and CD3+CD56-NKG2C+ T-cell subsets from seven or eight donors. Of the eight sequenced donors, seven were found to be HCMV-seropositive and one was found to be HCMV-seronegative. To restrict sorting to alphabetaTCR-expressing T cells, an anti-gammadeltaTCR antibody was added in several experiments. In 6 or 7 donors, the dominant CD3+CD56+NKG2C+ clonotypes ranked among the top 10 CD8+ clonotypes, making up roughly 1.0-7.5% of CD8+ T cells. Those dominant clonotypes were again the most abundant among CD3+CD56-NKG2C+ cells in a handful of donors, at about 25-60.1%. Whether the expanded NKG2C-expressing T cell clones were specific for HCMV antigens remained unclear. The study sequenced eight donors, all healthy volunteers chosen at random: three men and five women. HCMV-specific IgG was detected in serum with a commercial ELISA kit to determine HCMV serostatus. Peripheral blood mononuclear cells were isolated from blood by Ficoll density gradient centrifugation. For more than 5 donors, unsorted PBMC were also used to sequence bulk peripheral blood T-cell repertoires. cDNA synthesis was primed from the TCR beta constant segment and was followed by two successive PCR amplification steps. The libraries were sequenced on Illumina HiSeq 2000/2500, MiSeq or NextSeq, producing 2 x 150 bp reads. MIGEC handled demultiplexing of the reads and grouping by UMI, while MiTCR was used to assemble and quantify clonotypes. Only TCR cDNA sequences supported by at least two reads were kept to exclude erroneous sequences. The tcR package was used for downstream repertoire analysis, and clonotypes were matched across fractions by CDR3 nucleotide sequence plus V segment. Antigen specificity was annotated against VDJdb with VDJmatch, allowing one amino acid substitution in CDR3.

The TCR comes from a man aged 45-60 years who received an inactivated influenza vaccine. Donor details come from another sample of the same person, matched by shared clones. Sample: PBMCs from blood, taken on the day of vaccination. The chain employs TRBV3-1 and TRBJ2-1, with no reliable assignment of the D segment. The DNA sequence is TGTGCCAGCAGCCAAGGCGCTGAGCAGTTCTTC. Its protein reads: CASSQGAEQFF.